The source of this T cell receptor (beta chain) is a study of spatial heterogeneity in lung cancer (dated by TCRdb to the late 2010s). At the level of the whole study: More beta-chain than alpha-chain transcripts were consistently detected, likely reflecting higher beta-chain transcript abundance. In the raw uncorrected reads, each unique combination of TCR and UMI appeared more than ten times on average. TCR alpha and beta repertoires were quantitatively compared across multiple tumor regions, matched nontumor lung and blood in non-small cell lung cancer. In tumor regions, TCR transcript counts showed a strong correlation with a T cell transcriptional module score derived from matched bulk RNA-seq. The study linked features of the TCR repertoire to counts of nonsynonymous mutations, which were determined by whole-exome sequencing of tumor tissue. Both alpha and beta chains were TCR-sequenced in samples taken at surgery, namely 220 tumor regions, 62 to 65 matched nontumor lung samples and 50 to 60 PBMC samples. Broad study findings and their caveats: A correlation was observed between the number of expanded intratumoral alpha and beta TCRs and the tumor nonsynonymous mutation count. TCR-seq coverage of tumor T cells was estimated to be only 7% to 7.5% for alpha chains and roughly 13% for beta chains. Additional single-cell paired TCR alpha and beta sequencing was considered necessary to confirm, at a functional level, the hypothesis that regional TCRs recognize regional mutations. The count of ubiquitous expanded TCRs correlated with the count of ubiquitous nonsynonymous mutations, and the count of regional expanded TCRs correlated with the count of regional nonsynonymous mutations.

The library came from 5' RACE. Sequencing instrument: NextSeq 500. The TCR library protocol attached a unique molecular identifier to each TCR cDNA molecule to allow correction of PCR and sequencing errors. Per the original workflow: Decombinator tools were used for TCR identification, UMI-based error correction and CDR3 extraction. Expanded TCRs were defined as those above a frequency of 2 per 1,000, corresponding to the top 1% of the tumor frequency distribution. Expanded tumor TCRs were classed as regional if statistically deemed absent (corrected P<0.05) from at least one tumor region, otherwise ubiquitous. Each repertoire was subsampled 100 times to 5,000 TCRs, after which Renyi diversity was computed with the R vegan package. CDR3 similarity networks were constructed using string-kernel similarity of amino acid triplets, with links drawn between CDR3s whose pairwise similarity was above 0.82. TCRdb reran the public reads through fastp at Q25 and MiXCR, keeping productive beta chains. Entries are consolidated by CDR3 protein sequence, retaining the most common genes and DNA. TCRdb, not the original authors, processed these V and J calls. The table for this sample lists fewer than 20,000 distinct CDR3 sequences; approximately 6.8% of them were counted only once. The top ten clones comprise less than 20% of the sample.

Reading the label with the study, this specimen's time point is: sample taken at primary tumor resection. The donors were about 65 patients from the lung TRACERx cohort who had early-stage, untreated non-small cell lung cancer. Without any cell sorting, TCR sequencing was performed on whole RNA extracted either from tumor and nontumor lung tissue or from cryopreserved PBMC samples. A patient was chosen for TCR sequencing only when enough RNA was available from at least two tumor regions. Tumor and adjacent nontumor lung specimens were reviewed by a lung pathologist before selection. This clonotype is regarded as medium-sized (0.01 to 0.1%). Its antigen is still unknown. Base qualities are not recorded, but no much larger clone differs from it by a single base. Because the library targeted alpha chains, this beta chain is an off-target read whose size means little. From the germline V gene (reference sequence), CDR1 is SGHKS and CDR2 is YYEKEE. The CDR3 starts with the cysteine, ends with the phenylalanine, and has 15 residues. The kept DNA is CDR3 alone, 45 bases in frame from the first base. Trimming at the junction amounts to 6 bases on V and 2 bases on J, and the germline ends lie 18 bases apart.

The receptor was derived from a female donor with early-stage non-small cell lung cancer. The V and J genes are TRBV5-5 and TRBJ2-7, with the D gene not confidently named. The sample in question was lung tumor tissue, obtained at surgery. At the DNA level, the sequence is TGTGCCAGCACCCAATCGCCGACGGAGACCTACGAGCAGTACTTC. Its translation is CASTQSPTETYEQYF.